The 13 T cell receptor beta chains listed next were all sequenced from one sample in a study of Ad26.COV2.S vaccination and SARS-CoV-2 variants. Clones were read by immunoSEQ multiplex PCR, and TCRdb kept only the in-frame ones, dropping some. Seen here are approximately 420,000 clones, about 85% observed once, and the top ten hold 3.5%. The treatment is: roughly 20 received Ad26.COV2.S at low or high dose, single or two shots; roughly 5 received placebo; per-sample allocation not given. At day 63 after the first vaccine or placebo injection, samples were drawn. The sequencing here drew on peripheral blood, taken in a trial of Ad26.COV2.S vaccine versus placebo. These TCRs come from a person aged 18-65 years who received the Ad26.COV2.S COVID-19 vaccine or a placebo.

This clone was detected only once. This sample includes further DNA sequences coding for the same CDR3. The rearrangement uses TRBV5-1 and TRBJ2-3, with D hard to call. This CDR3 region has 12 residues. The germline gives CDR1 SGHRS, CDR2 YFSETQ. Trimming left V 0 bases short and J 3 bases short, with 2 bases between. CDR3 in amino acids: CASSLATDTQYF. The CDR3 DNA reads TGCGCCAGCAGCTTGGCAACAGATACGCAGTATTTT.

The chain links TRBV4-1 to TRBJ1-4, with TRBD1 matching over 10 bases. Trimming took 3 bases from V and 7 from J; bases not matched to a gene: 8. Germline values: CDR1 MGHRA, CDR2 YSYEKL. This CDR3 spans 16 amino acids. CDR3 sequence reads: CASSQLDRGLSEKLFF. In DNA, the CDR3 is TGCGCCAGCAGCCAGCTAGACAGGGGGCTTTCTGAAAAACTGTTTTTT.

The J gene is TRBJ1-1, the V gene TRBV20-1; D remains unclear. The germline V gene encodes CDR1 DFQATT and CDR2 SNEGSKA (reference sequence). V lost 6 bases and J 2 bases, leaving 7 bases between the germline ends. This CDR3 region has 11 residues. The CDR3 sequence is CSAFENTEAFF. As DNA, the CDR3 is TGCAGTGCCTTTGAAAACACTGAAGCTTTCTTT.

The rearrangement joins TRBV27 to TRBJ1-2; 8 bases agree with TRBD1. The CDR3 extends over 15 amino acids. Germline trimming cut 6 bases from V and 4 bases from J; bases unmatched to any gene: 10. Germline CDR1 and CDR2: MNHEY and SMNVEV (reference sequence). CDR3 DNA sequence: TGTGCCAGCAGCCTAGGACAGGGCGAATCCTATGGCTACACCTTC. The encoded protein is CASSLGQGESYGYTF.

CDR3 protein: CATWGRDFTDTQYF. CDR3 DNA: TGTGCCACCTGGGGCCGGGACTTCACAGATACGCAGTATTTT. The chain recombines TRBV24-1 with TRBJ2-3; D might be TRBD2 (6 bases). In germline, CDR1 is KGHDR, CDR2 SFDVKD. V lost 9 bases and J 2 bases, leaving 14 bases between the germline ends. This CDR3 contains 14 residues.

The chain carries TRBV6-5 and TRBJ1-1, with D tentatively TRBD1 (5 bases). Germline loops: CDR1 MNHEY, CDR2 SVGAGI. The CDR3 spans 13 residues. With 6 bases removed from V and 3 bases from J, the gap between germline ends came to 11 bases. CDR3 residues: CASRDVRDTEAFF. DNA of the CDR3: TGTGCCAGCAGGGACGTCAGGGACACTGAAGCTTTCTTT.

J is TRBJ2-3 and V is TRBV7-9; D possibly uses TRBD1 or TRBD2 (5 bases each). Per germline, CDR1 SEHNR and CDR2 FQNEAQ (reference sequence). The CDR3 loop spans 15 amino acids. Trimming removed 0 bases at V and 0 bases at J, with 7 bases between. In DNA, the CDR3 is TGTGCCAGCAGCTTAGCTTGGGACAGCACAGATACGCAGTATTTT. Protein: CASSLAWDSTDTQYF.

Of note for this clone: In the same sample, other DNA sequences code for this CDR3. V gene TRBV4-2 combines with J gene TRBJ1-1; 7 bases line up with TRBD1. The CDR3 runs 13 residues. Looked up from germline, CDR1 is LGHNA and CDR2 is YNFKEQ. Trimming at V came to 3 bases and at J to 8 bases, leaving 6 bases not matched to a gene. CDR3 region: CASSQTTGAEAFF. The CDR3 DNA reads as TGTGCCAGCAGCCAGACCACAGGGGCGGAAGCTTTCTTT.

The chain links TRBV7-2 to TRBJ2-5; 9 bases are shared with TRBD2. CDR1 SGHTA and CDR2 FQGNSA come from the germline V gene. Trimming at V came to 3 bases and at J to 5 bases, leaving 7 bases not matched to a gene. This CDR3 contains 15 residues. CDR3 sequence (DNA): TGTGCCAGCAGCTTTTGGCGGGGGGGCCTTGAGACCCAGTACTTC. It is translated as CASSFWRGGLETQYF. The full variable domain, its missing parts supplied by reference TRBV7-2 and TRBJ2-5, is GAGVSQSPSNKVTEKGKDVELRCDPISGHTALYWYRQSLGQGLEFLIYFQGNSAPDKSGLPSDRFSAERTGGSVSTLTIQRTQQEDSAVYLCASSFWRGGLETQYFGPGTRLLVL.

The chain uses TRBV7-2 and TRBJ2-7; the D is unclear. CDR3 length equals 12 residues. The germline V and J ends were trimmed by 4 bases and 4 bases, with 8 bases remaining between them. Germline-derived CDR1 and CDR2 are SGHTA and FQGNSA. DNA for the CDR3: TGTGCCAGCAGCTATTCAGGATACGAGCAGTACTTC. This sequence encodes CASSYSGYEQYF.

The V gene is TRBV3-1 (or the pseudogene TRBV3-2), the J gene TRBJ2-7; 7 bases agree with TRBD2. V was clipped by 0 bases and J by 8 bases; unmatched bases: 10. The CDR3 contains 15 residues. CDR1 is LGHDT and CDR2 is YNNKEL in the germline V gene (reference sequence). CDR3 bases: TGTGCCAGCAGCCAAGAGACCGGACTAGGGGCCAAGCAGTACTTC. Amino acid sequence: CASSQETGLGAKQYF.

This sequence joins TRBV11-2 and TRBJ2-1; TRBD2 aligns across 11 bases. V lost 4 bases and J lost 14; bases outside the gene matches: 13. The CDR3 length is 15 residues. Germline V lookup: CDR1 SGHAT, CDR2 FQNNGV. The CDR3 DNA sequence: TGTGCCAGCAGCTCGACCGGGACTAGCGGCCGGGGGAAGTTCTTC. Translation gives CASSSTGTSGRGKFF.

V gene TRBV7-8 combines with J gene TRBJ2-5, with 12 positions matching TRBD2. The CDR3 sequence is 15 residues long. V lost 5 bases and J lost 4; bases outside the gene matches: 5. Germline V lookup: CDR1 SGHVS, CDR2 FQNEAQ. The CDR3 here is CASSPQGLAGETQYF. CDR3 nucleotide sequence: TGTGCCAGCAGCCCCCAGGGACTAGCGGGAGAGACCCAGTACTTC.